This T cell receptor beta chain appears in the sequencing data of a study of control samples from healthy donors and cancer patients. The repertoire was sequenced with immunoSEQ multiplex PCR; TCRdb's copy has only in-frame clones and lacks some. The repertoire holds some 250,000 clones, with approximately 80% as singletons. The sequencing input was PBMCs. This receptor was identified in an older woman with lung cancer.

The CDR3 nucleotides read TGTGCCAGCAGCTTAGGCCCCCTGACAGCTTATGGCTACACCTTC. It yields the protein CASSLGPLTAYGYTF. The chain carries TRBV11-2 and TRBJ1-2; D is perhaps TRBD1 (5 bases). Germline V CDR1 and CDR2: SGHAT, FQNNGV. The V end lost 1 base, the J end lost 5 bases, and 14 bases lay between the germline ends. The CDR3 loop spans 15 amino acids.